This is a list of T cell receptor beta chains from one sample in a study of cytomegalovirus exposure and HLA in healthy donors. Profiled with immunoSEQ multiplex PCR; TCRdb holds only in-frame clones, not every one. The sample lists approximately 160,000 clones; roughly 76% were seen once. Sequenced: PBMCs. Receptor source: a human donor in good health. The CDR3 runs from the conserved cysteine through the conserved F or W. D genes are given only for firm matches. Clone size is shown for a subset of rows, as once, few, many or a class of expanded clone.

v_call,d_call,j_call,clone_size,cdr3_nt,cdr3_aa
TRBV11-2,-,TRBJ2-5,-,TGTGCCAGCAGCTTCGTATCTAGCGTCGAGACCCAGTACTTC,CASSFVSSVETQYF
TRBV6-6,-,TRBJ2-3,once,TGTGCCAGCAGTTTTCGGGGGACTGACACAGATACGCAGTATTTT,CASSFRGTDTDTQYF
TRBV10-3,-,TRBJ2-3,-,TGTGCCATCAGGCCCCGGACAGAAGACACAGATACGCAGTATTTT,CAIRPRTEDTDTQYF
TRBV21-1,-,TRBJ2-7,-,TGTGCCAGCAGCAGTACAGGTGTTATAATCCGCTACGAGCAGTACTTC,CASSSTGVIIRYEQYF
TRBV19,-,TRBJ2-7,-,TGTGCCAGTAGTACCGAACTAAGGGGGAGAAACGAGCAGTACTTC,CASSTELRGRNEQYF
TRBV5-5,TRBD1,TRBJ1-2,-,TGTGCCAGCATCAATACCCCGGACAGGAGGAGTAACTATGGCTACACCTTC,CASINTPDRRSNYGYTF
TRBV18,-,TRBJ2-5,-,TGTGCCAGCTCACCAAGCCAGCGGGAGACCCAGTACTTC,CASSPSQRETQYF
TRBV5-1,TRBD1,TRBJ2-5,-,TGCGCCAGCAGCCCGAGGACAGGGGGGGAGACCCAGTACTTC,CASSPRTGGETQYF
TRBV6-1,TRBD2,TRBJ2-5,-,TGTGCCAGCAGTAGGACTAGCGCAGACCAAGAGACCCAGTACTTC,CASSRTSADQETQYF
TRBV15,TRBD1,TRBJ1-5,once,TGTGCCACCAGCAGAGATAAAGCACCGGGACAGGGGAAACAGCCCCAGCATTTT,CATSRDKAPGQGKQPQHF
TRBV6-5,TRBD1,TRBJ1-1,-,TGTGCCAGCAGTTACTCAGTCAGGGGGAGCACTGAAGCTTTCTTT,CASSYSVRGSTEAFF
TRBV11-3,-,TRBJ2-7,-,TGTGCCAGCAGCTTAGTTGGGAATACGGGGTACGAGCAGTACTTC,CASSLVGNTGYEQYF
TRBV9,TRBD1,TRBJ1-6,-,TGTGCCAGCAACAGCGGACAGGTCTATAATTCACCCCTCCACTTT,CASNSGQVYNSPLHF
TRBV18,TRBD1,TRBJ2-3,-,TGTGCCAGCTCACCGCGAGACAGGGGGCTAGATACGCAGTATTTT,CASSPRDRGLDTQYF
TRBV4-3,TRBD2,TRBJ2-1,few,TGCGCCAGCAGCCATGGGACTAGCGAGCAGTTCTTC,CASSHGTSEQFF
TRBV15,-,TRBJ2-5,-,TGTGCCACCAGCAGAGATCGGGGCCAAGAGACCCAGTACTTC,CATSRDRGQETQYF
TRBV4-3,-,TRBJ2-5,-,TGCGCCAGCAGTCCAATCTATAGCGGCGAAGAGACCCAGTACTTC,CASSPIYSGEETQYF
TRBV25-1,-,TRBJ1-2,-,TGTGCCAGCAGTGAATCGGGGGGGGCGAAGGTTGGCTACACCTTC,CASSESGGAKVGYTF
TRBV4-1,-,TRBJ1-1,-,TGCGCCAGCAGCTCGCGCGGGGGGGCGAACACTGAAGCTTTCTTT,CASSSRGGANTEAFF
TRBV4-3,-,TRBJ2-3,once,TGCGCCAGCAGCCAGAGAGGGGGGGGCCGGGAAGATACGCAGTATTTT,CASSQRGGGREDTQYF
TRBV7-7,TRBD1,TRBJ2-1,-,TGTGCTAGCAGCTTGGGACAGGGGGCCCACAATGAGCAGTTCTTC,CASSLGQGAHNEQFF
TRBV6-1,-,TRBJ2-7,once,TGTGCCAGCAGTGAATCAGGTCGAGATTACGAGCAGTACTTC,CASSESGRDYEQYF
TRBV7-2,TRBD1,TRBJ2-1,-,TGTGCCAGCAGCTTAGTTGACAGGGGTCAAGAGCAGTTCTTC,CASSLVDRGQEQFF
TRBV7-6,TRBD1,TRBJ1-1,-,TGTGCCAGCAGCAGGGACAGGACGAACACTGAAGCTTTCTTT,CASSRDRTNTEAFF